This TCR beta chain is drawn from a study of PD-L1 blockade in urothelial cancer. At the level of the study: In terms of prior chemotherapy, patients had received 0 to 3 regimens. Analyses were performed on blood at 3 weeks after treatment start (the second dose) and at 6 weeks.

This clone was detected a few times. From germline, CDR1 is MNHEY and CDR2 SMNVEV (reference sequence). The CDR3 is 12 residues long. V gave up 2 bases and J gave up 10 bases, with 12 bases separating them. Indicated time point: pretreatment peripheral blood. Sequenced by immunoSEQ multiplex PCR; TCRdb stores in-frame clones only, minus some. The sample has around 130,000 clones; approximately 84% are singletons. The TCR comes from a man aged 45-60 years with urothelial cancer. The J gene is TRBJ2-7, the V gene TRBV27, with D possibly TRBD2 on 5 matching bases. Material: PBMCs, obtained around atezolizumab (anti-PD-L1) treatment. The CDR3 sequence is CASSLRPGLQYF. CDR3 nucleotide sequence: TGTGCCAGCAGTTTACGGCCGGGGTTACAGTACTTC.